What follows is one T cell receptor beta chain and its context. This CDR3 comprises 15 residues. Germline CDR1 and CDR2: SGHDN and FVKESK. Trimming pared 0 bases from V and 8 bases from J, leaving 16 bases between. The data stem from a study of blood T cells in healthy people across ages. A second PCR, run for about 7 to 11 cycles, used a sample-barcoded 5' primer plus a J-beta primer mix. In TCRdb, the 5' RACE reads were re-called with MiXCR into one record per CDR3 protein. The sample gives some 700,000 distinct CDR3 sequences, approximately 21% of which show up once; about 22% is in the top ten. The rearrangement uses TRBV14 and TRBJ1-2; D is possibly TRBD1 (6 bases). The TCR was taken from a man aged 65 to 79 in good health. Specimen: blood. The CDR3 reads CASSQERGGLKGYTF. Here the CDR3 DNA reads TGTGCCAGCAGCCAAGAGCGAGGGGGGCTGAAAGGCTACACCTTC.